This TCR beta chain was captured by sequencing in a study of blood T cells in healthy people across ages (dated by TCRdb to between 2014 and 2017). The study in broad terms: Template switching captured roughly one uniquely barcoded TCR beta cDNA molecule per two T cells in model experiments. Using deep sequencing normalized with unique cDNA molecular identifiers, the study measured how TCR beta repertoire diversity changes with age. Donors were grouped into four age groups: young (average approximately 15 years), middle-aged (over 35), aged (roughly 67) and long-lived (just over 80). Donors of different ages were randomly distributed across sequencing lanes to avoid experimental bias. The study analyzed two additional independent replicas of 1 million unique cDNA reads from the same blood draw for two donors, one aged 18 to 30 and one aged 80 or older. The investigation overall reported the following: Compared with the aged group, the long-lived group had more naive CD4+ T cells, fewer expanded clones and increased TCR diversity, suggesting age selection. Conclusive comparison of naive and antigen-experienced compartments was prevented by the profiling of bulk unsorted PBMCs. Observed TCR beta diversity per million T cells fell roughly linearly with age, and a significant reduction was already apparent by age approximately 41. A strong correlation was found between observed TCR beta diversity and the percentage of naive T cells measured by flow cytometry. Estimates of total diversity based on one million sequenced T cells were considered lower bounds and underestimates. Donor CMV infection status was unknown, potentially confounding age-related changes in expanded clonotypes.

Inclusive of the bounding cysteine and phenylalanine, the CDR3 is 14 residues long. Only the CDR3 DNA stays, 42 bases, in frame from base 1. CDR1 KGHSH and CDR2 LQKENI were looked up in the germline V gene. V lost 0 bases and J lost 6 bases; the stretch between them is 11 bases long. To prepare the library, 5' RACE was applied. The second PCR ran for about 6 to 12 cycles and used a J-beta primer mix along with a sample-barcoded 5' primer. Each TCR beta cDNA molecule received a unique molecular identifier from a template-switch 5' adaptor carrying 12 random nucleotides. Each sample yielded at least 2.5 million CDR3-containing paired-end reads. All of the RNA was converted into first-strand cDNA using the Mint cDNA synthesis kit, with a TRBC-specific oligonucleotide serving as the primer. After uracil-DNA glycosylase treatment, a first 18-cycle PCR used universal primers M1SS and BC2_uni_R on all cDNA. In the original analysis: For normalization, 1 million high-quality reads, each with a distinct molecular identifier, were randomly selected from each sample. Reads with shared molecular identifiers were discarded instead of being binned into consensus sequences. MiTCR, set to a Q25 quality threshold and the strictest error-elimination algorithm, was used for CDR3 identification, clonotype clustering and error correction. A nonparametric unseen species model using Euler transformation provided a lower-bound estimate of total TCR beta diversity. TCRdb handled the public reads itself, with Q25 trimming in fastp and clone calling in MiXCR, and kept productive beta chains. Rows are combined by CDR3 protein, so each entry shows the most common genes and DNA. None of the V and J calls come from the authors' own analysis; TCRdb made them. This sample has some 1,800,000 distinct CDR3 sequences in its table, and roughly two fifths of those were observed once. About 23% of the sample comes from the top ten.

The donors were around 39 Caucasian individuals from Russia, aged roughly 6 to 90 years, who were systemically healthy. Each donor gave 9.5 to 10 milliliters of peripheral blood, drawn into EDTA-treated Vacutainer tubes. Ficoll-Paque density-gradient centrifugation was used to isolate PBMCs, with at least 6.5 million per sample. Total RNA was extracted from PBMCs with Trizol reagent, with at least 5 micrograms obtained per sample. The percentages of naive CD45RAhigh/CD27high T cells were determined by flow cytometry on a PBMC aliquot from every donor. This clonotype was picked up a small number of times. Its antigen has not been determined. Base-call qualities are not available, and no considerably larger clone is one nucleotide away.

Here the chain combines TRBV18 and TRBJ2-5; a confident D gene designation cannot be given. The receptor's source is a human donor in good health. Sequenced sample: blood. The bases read TGTGCCAGCTCACCACCTTCTGCCGTGAAGACCCAGTACTTC. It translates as CASSPPSAVKTQYF.